This is a list of T cell receptor beta chains from one sample in a study of cytomegalovirus exposure and HLA in healthy donors. Method: immunoSEQ multiplex PCR; TCRdb's copy keeps in-frame clones and lacks some. This sample carries about 99,000 clones, 60% to 80% of them seen once, and the ten largest clones take roughly 6.2%. Material for sequencing was PBMCs. These receptors were collected from a man aged 55-75 years in good health and CMV-seropositive. Each CDR3 is given with its conserved first and last residue. Each record gives: D gene, J gene, clone size, V gene, CDR3 protein, CDR3 DNA. D genes are given only for firm matches. Expanded clones are given a class, and other clones once, few, many or no size at all.

>TRBD2|TRBJ2-5|once|TRBV19
CASSPAGRETQYF
TGTGCCAGTAGTCCCGCCGGGAGGGAGACCCAGTACTTC
>NA|TRBJ2-7|NA|TRBV5-6
CASSFSHYEQYF
TGTGCCAGCAGCTTCAGTCACTACGAGCAGTACTTC
>NA|TRBJ1-1|NA|TRBV10-1
CASSVSPVTEAFF
TGCGCCAGCAGCGTCTCCCCGGTGACTGAAGCTTTCTTT
>TRBD2|TRBJ2-1|NA|TRBV9
CASSVVGEGRSSYNEQFF
TGTGCCAGCAGCGTAGTGGGGGAGGGTCGTAGCTCCTACAATGAGCAGTTCTTC
>NA|TRBJ2-7|NA|TRBV27
CASSLGQGWSYEQYF
TGTGCCAGCAGTTTAGGTCAGGGGTGGTCCTACGAGCAGTACTTC
>TRBD2|TRBJ2-7|NA|TRBV28
CASSQTSAEQYF
TGTGCCAGCAGCCAAACTAGCGCCGAGCAGTACTTC
>NA|TRBJ2-2|NA|TRBV7-8
CASSLAGAGPGELFF
TGTGCCAGCAGCTTAGCAGGGGCTGGTCCCGGGGAGCTGTTTTTT
>NA|TRBJ2-3|NA|TRBV7-3
CASSQSSNPTDTQYF
TGTGCCAGCAGCCAATCTAGCAACCCCACAGATACGCAGTATTTT
>TRBD1|TRBJ1-1|NA|TRBV7-2
CASSLGRGQGTEAFF
TGTGCCAGCAGCTTGGGAAGGGGACAGGGGACTGAAGCTTTCTTT
>NA|TRBJ1-1|NA|TRBV10-3
CAIRPSETEAFF
TGTGCCATCAGACCCAGTGAAACTGAAGCTTTCTTT
>TRBD1|TRBJ1-2|NA|TRBV5-4
CASSSPGQGASGYGYTF
TGTGCCAGCAGCTCTCCGGGACAGGGGGCTTCGGGCTATGGCTACACCTTC
>TRBD1|TRBJ1-4|NA|TRBV19
CASSTGQVANEKLFF
TGTGCCAGTAGTACCGGACAGGTGGCTAATGAAAAACTGTTTTTT
>TRBD2|TRBJ2-1|NA|TRBV7-3
CASAETSGGGNEQFF
TGTGCCAGTGCCGAGACTAGCGGGGGGGGGAATGAGCAGTTCTTC
>NA|TRBJ1-6|NA|TRBV6-1
CASRIQGWSSPLHF
TGTGCCAGCAGGATACAGGGTTGGTCTTCACCCCTCCACTTT
>TRBD2|TRBJ2-7|NA|TRBV6-1
CASKMSGGPNYEQYF
TGTGCCAGCAAAATGAGCGGGGGGCCAAACTACGAGCAGTACTTC
>TRBD1|TRBJ1-1|NA|TRBV4-2
CASSPQGGDYTEAFF
TGTGCCAGCAGCCCTCAGGGGGGTGATTACACTGAAGCTTTCTTT
>NA|TRBJ2-2|NA|TRBV27
CASSVAGELFF
TGTGCCAGCAGCGTCGCCGGGGAGCTGTTTTTT
>TRBD1|TRBJ1-3|NA|TRBV30
CAWSPTSGQPQF
TGTGCCTGGAGTCCGACCTCGGGACAGCCTCAGTTT
>TRBD2|TRBJ2-7|NA|TRBV6-1
CASSATSGTTYEQYF
TGTGCCAGCAGCGCGACTAGCGGGACTACCTACGAGCAGTACTTC
>TRBD1|TRBJ2-7|NA|TRBV6-5
CASTPNRDRAHEQYF
TGTGCCAGCACCCCAAATCGTGACAGGGCACACGAGCAGTACTTC